The 26 T cell receptor beta chains below were found in one sample sequenced in a study of post-analysis software for immune sequencing data. Study-wide findings and caveats: TRBV segments more frequent in patients than in controls numbered several and included TRBV5-6, TRBV5-1 and TRBV20-1.

Their specific antigens are unknown. Unique molecular identifiers were built into the TCR beta cDNA libraries. TCRdb re-called the PCR reads with MiXCR, one entry per CDR3 protein. Of 750,000 to 950,000 distinct CDR3 sequences in the sample, around 50% are singletons; the top ten hold 4.6%. Specimen: blood. The receptors were gathered from a girl aged 10-17 years with multiple sclerosis.

This clonotype was observed a handful of times. The chain combines TRBV29-1 with TRBJ2-5; 11 bases are shared with TRBD2. The CDR3 covers 14 residues. V trimming: 6 bases; J trimming: 11 bases; junction bases outside the gene matches: 14. CDR1 is SQVTM and CDR2 is ANQGSEA in the germline V gene. For the CDR3, the DNA is TGCAGCGTGACCGGGACTAGCGGATTCAATGAGCAGTACTTC. It translates to CSVTGTSGFNEQYF.

V is TRBV6-5 and J is TRBJ2-1, with 8 bases lining up with TRBD1. Trimming took 0 bases from V and 0 from J; bases not matched to a gene: 4. Germline CDR1 MNHEY, CDR2 SVGAGI. There are 17 residues in the CDR3. The CDR3 loop reads CASSYSYRGSSYNEQFF. CDR3 in DNA: TGTGCCAGCAGTTACTCTTACAGGGGGAGCTCCTACAATGAGCAGTTCTTC.

The rearrangement links TRBV6-5 to TRBJ2-3; 9 bases agree with TRBD1. Germline-derived CDR1 and CDR2 are MNHEY and SVGAGI. The CDR3 has 16 amino acids. V lost 5 bases to trimming and J lost 0 bases; unmatched junction nucleotides: 6. The CDR3 protein is CASSPTGGTSTDTQYF. In nucleotides, the CDR3 is TGTGCCAGCAGTCCCACAGGGGGCACTAGCACAGATACGCAGTATTTT.

This clonotype was counted once. The chain couples TRBV10-2 to TRBJ2-7; 7 bases line up with TRBD2. The V gene's germline CDR1 is WSHSY and CDR2 SAAADI. V was pared by 7 bases and J by 7 bases, with 16 bases of the junction left unmatched. The CDR3 totals 15 residues. This chain's CDR3 is CASNGLGVSLGEQYF. CDR3 nucleotide sequence: TGCGCCAGCAATGGACTAGGAGTTTCTCTTGGGGAGCAGTACTTC.

This clonotype was recorded a few times. This rearrangement joins TRBV12-3 or TRBV12-4 to TRBJ2-7, with 10 bases aligning to TRBD2. The CDR3 covers 15 residues. The V and J ends lost 4 bases and 0 bases, in that order; junction bases with no gene match: 3. The CDR3 protein is CASSSSGGPSYEQYF. In DNA, the CDR3 is TGTGCCAGCAGTTCTAGCGGGGGCCCCTCCTACGAGCAGTACTTC.

J is TRBJ2-5 and V is TRBV29-1, with D perhaps matching TRBD1 or TRBD2 (5 bases each). Trimming pared 8 bases from V and 5 bases from J, leaving 18 bases between. CDR3 size: 13 residues. CDR1 is SQVTM, CDR2 ANQGSEA, per germline. The CDR3 loop is CSTGSRGRETQYF. The CDR3 nucleotides are TGCAGCACCGGCTCGAGGGGCAGGGAGACCCAGTACTTC.

This clonotype was detected a few times. The chain recombines TRBV10-3 with TRBJ2-1, with unresolved D. The CDR3 length is 13 residues. CDR1 is ENHRY and CDR2 is SYGVKD in the germline V gene. The V end was cut by 0 bases, the J end by 9 bases, with 9 bases between. The CDR3 region is CAISESSSAEQFF. CDR3 nucleotides: TGTGCCATCAGTGAGTCGAGTAGTGCTGAGCAGTTCTTC.

This rearrangement joins TRBV5-1 to TRBJ2-1, with D perhaps matching TRBD2 (6 bases). In germline, CDR1 is SGHRS, CDR2 YFSETQ. CDR3 length: 17 amino acids. With 2 bases removed from V and 0 bases from J, the gap between germline ends came to 15 bases. The CDR3 loop reads CASSFGRDGGSYNEQFF. CDR3 sequence (DNA): TGCGCCAGCAGCTTTGGGCGGGACGGGGGCTCCTACAATGAGCAGTTCTTC.

The chain couples TRBV6-1 to TRBJ2-2; 7 bases fit TRBD1. The V gene's germline CDR1 is MNHNS and CDR2 SASEGT. The J segment lost 2 bases and the V segment lost 3 bases, leaving 3 bases of the junction unmatched. This CDR3 spans 15 amino acids. The CDR3 spells CASSEQGENTGELFF. The CDR3 region has the DNA TGTGCCAGCAGTGAGCAGGGGGAAAACACCGGGGAGCTGTTTTTT.

The chain links TRBV20-1 to TRBJ1-1; D gene unclear. Trimming took 6 bases from V and 1 from J, leaving 18 bases between them. CDR3 size: 15 residues. Germline loops: CDR1 DFQATT, CDR2 SNEGSKA (reference sequence). The DNA of the CDR3 is TGCAGTGCCAGTCCTCCGCTCGGGCGGAACACTGAAGCTTTCTTT. Amino acids: CSASPPLGRNTEAFF.

In this sample, this clonotype turned up a few times. V is TRBV7-9 and J is TRBJ2-5; D perhaps matches TRBD2 (6 bases). The CDR3 covers 13 residues. V was trimmed by 6 bases and J by 5 bases, leaving 13 bases between them. Germline V gene sequence: CDR1 SEHNR, CDR2 FQNEAQ (reference sequence). CDR3 nucleotide sequence: TGTGCCAGCAGAGCACTAGCACATGAGACCCAGTACTTC. Its protein is CASRALAHETQYF.

This clonotype turned up a few times. The gene calls are TRBV5-1 and TRBJ1-2; tentatively, D is TRBD1 (5 bases). Germline-derived CDR1 and CDR2 are SGHRS and YFSETQ. Trimming took off 4 bases at V and 2 bases at J, with 18 bases between the two ends. The CDR3 contains 16 residues. The CDR3 DNA follows: TGCGCCAGCAGCCTGGAGCGGGGGAATTGGAACTATGGCTACACCTTC. It yields the protein CASSLERGNWNYGYTF.

The chain joins TRBV7-9 to TRBJ1-2; 7 nucleotides match TRBD1. Unmatched junction bases numbered 7, after V lost 1 base and J lost 5 bases. The CDR3 spans 15 residues. Germline CDR1 reads SEHNR; CDR2 reads FQNEAQ (reference sequence). The chain's CDR3 is CASSLERTGRYGYTF. CDR3 bases: TGTGCCAGCAGCTTAGAACGGACAGGTCGATATGGCTACACCTTC.

The chain joins TRBV20-1 to TRBJ2-5; 7 bases fit TRBD1. V was pared by 4 bases and J by 2 bases, with 10 bases of the junction left unmatched. CDR3 length: 15 amino acids. Germline V CDR1 and CDR2: DFQATT, SNEGSKA (reference sequence). The CDR3 region is CSAIKPGQLQETQYF. The CDR3, as DNA: TGCAGTGCTATCAAACCGGGACAGCTACAAGAGACCCAGTACTTC.

This clonotype was seen a handful of times. The CDR3 DNA reads TGTGCCAGCAGCTTGGACAGGGGCCCCGGCAATGAGCAGTTCTTC. Translated: CASSLDRGPGNEQFF. The V gene is TRBV11-1, the J gene TRBJ2-1; 9 nucleotides line up with TRBD1. The germline gives CDR1 SGHAT, CDR2 FQDESV (reference sequence). The ends lost 3 bases at V and 6 bases at J; junction bases unmatched: 6. CDR3 length equals 15 residues.

This clonotype was counted only a few times. This chain links TRBV20-1 with TRBJ2-7; D gene unclear. The CDR3 contains 13 residues. Germline V gene sequence: CDR1 DFQATT, CDR2 SNEGSKA (reference sequence). V gave up 3 bases and J gave up 5 bases, with 14 bases separating them. The CDR3 DNA is TGCAGTGCTAGTACTTATAGTCCCGACGAGCAGTACTTC. It translates to CSASTYSPDEQYF.

This clonotype was detected only a few times. The chain is built from TRBV29-1 and TRBJ2-7; 14 bases agree with TRBD2. The CDR3 has 19 amino acids. Germline values: CDR1 SQVTM, CDR2 ANQGSEA. The trim removed 6 bases at V and 3 bases at J, leaving 19 bases unmatched. The chain's CDR3 is CSVKGLAGELGSKGYEQYF. In DNA form, the CDR3 reads TGCAGCGTCAAGGGACTAGCGGGAGAGCTAGGATCAAAGGGCTACGAGCAGTACTTC.

V gene TRBV11-2 combines with J gene TRBJ2-1; no definite D call. Per germline, CDR1 SGHAT and CDR2 FQNNGV. The CDR3 sequence is 14 residues long. V was cut by 1 base and J by 6 bases, with 10 bases left in between. The CDR3 sequence is CASSLVSLINEQFF. The DNA of the CDR3 is TGTGCCAGCAGCTTAGTAAGCCTGATCAATGAGCAGTTCTTC.

This clonotype was recorded a few times. This chain uses TRBV5-1 with TRBJ2-7, with a tentative D call TRBD2 (5 bases). Trimming took 0 bases from V and 6 from J, leaving 13 bases between them. This CDR3 comprises 14 residues. Germline CDR1 SGHRS, CDR2 YFSETQ. This chain's CDR3 is CASSLEPLGSEQYF. The CDR3 nucleotides are TGCGCCAGCAGCTTGGAGCCCCTTGGGAGCGAGCAGTACTTC.

The rearrangement joins TRBV20-1 to TRBJ2-7; 7 nucleotides align to TRBD2. V lost 1 base to trimming and J lost 5 bases; unmatched junction nucleotides: 5. The CDR3 is 13 amino acids. Germline CDR1 DFQATT, CDR2 SNEGSKA (reference sequence). CDR3 in amino acids: CSARGGLPHEQYF. CDR3 sequence (DNA): TGCAGTGCTAGAGGGGGACTACCGCACGAGCAGTACTTC.

The V gene is TRBV20-1, the J gene TRBJ2-3, with D perhaps matching TRBD2 (5 bases). The germline V gene has CDR1 DFQATT and CDR2 SNEGSKA (reference sequence). The CDR3 contains 14 residues. The V and J ends lost 6 bases and 0 bases respectively, with 13 bases between them. CDR3 sequence: CSAPREGSTDTQYF. CDR3 DNA: TGCAGTGCCCCCCGCGAGGGCAGCACAGATACGCAGTATTTT.

This chain uses TRBV6-6 with TRBJ1-4; no clear D gene. Germline V gene sequence: CDR1 MNHNY, CDR2 SVGAGI (reference sequence). Trimming removed 7 bases at V and 7 bases at J, with 19 bases between. This CDR3 has 15 residues. The DNA for the CDR3 is TGTGCCAGCACCCCCGTCCGGGGAGGAGGTGAAAAACTGTTTTTT. Translating gives CASTPVRGGGEKLFF.

The chain's CDR3 is CSASPTSGRNEQYF. The CDR3 bases are TGCAGTGCTAGTCCCACTAGCGGGAGGAACGAGCAGTACTTC. V gene TRBV20-1 combines with J gene TRBJ2-7, with TRBD2 matching over 12 bases. The germline gives CDR1 DFQATT, CDR2 SNEGSKA (reference sequence). With 3 bases clipped from V and 5 bases from J, the junction kept 5 bases outside the gene matches. The CDR3 sequence is 14 residues long.

The table lists this clonotype with a few counts. This rearrangement joins TRBV12-3 or TRBV12-4 to TRBJ1-2, with 12 bases fitting TRBD1. With V trimmed by 6 bases and J by 4 bases, 6 bases remained unmatched. The CDR3 has 15 residues. In nucleotides, the CDR3 is TGTGCCAGCAGCCTCCGGGACAGGGGGCTCTATGGCTACACCTTC. It encodes CASSLRDRGLYGYTF.

There are a few counts of this clonotype. The genes are TRBV20-1 and TRBJ2-5; D might be TRBD2 (5 bases). From germline, CDR1 is DFQATT and CDR2 SNEGSKA (reference sequence). The CDR3 runs 13 residues. The V end was cut by 6 bases, the J end by 1 base, with 12 bases between. The CDR3 coding sequence is TGCAGTGCCGGCATGGGGAGCCAAGAGACCCAGTACTTC. It encodes CSAGMGSQETQYF.

This chain joins TRBV20-1 and TRBJ2-3; maybe TRBD2 (6 bases). The V gene lost 4 bases and the J gene lost 4 bases, with 15 bases spanning the gap. CDR1 is DFQATT, CDR2 SNEGSKA, per germline (reference sequence). This CDR3 contains 14 residues. CDR3: CSAKGPGVADTQYF. The CDR3 region has the DNA TGCAGTGCTAAGGGGCCGGGAGTAGCAGATACGCAGTATTTT.